Listed below are T cell receptor beta chains from one sample, sequenced in a study of blood T cell repertoires in COVID-19. The protocol was immunoSEQ multiplex PCR, while the TCRdb copy is restricted to in-frame clones and leaves out a portion. This table holds about 180,000 clones, roughly 89% found once. Material: peripheral blood. The receptor source for this set is a woman in her 70s with COVID-19, enrolled during active disease. The CDR3 runs from the conserved cysteine through the conserved F or W. D genes are given only for firm matches. Clone size is shown for a subset of rows, as once, few, many or a class of expanded clone.

d_gene: TRBD2
abundance: -
j_gene: TRBJ2-7
v_gene: TRBV11-3
CDR3nt: TGTGCCAGCAGCCAAACTAGCGGGGCTTCCTACGAGCAGTACTTC
CDR3aa: CASSQTSGASYEQYF

d_gene: -
abundance: once
j_gene: TRBJ1-6
v_gene: TRBV5-1
CDR3nt: TGCGCCAGCAGCTTGTCCAGGGGACATTCACCCCTCCACTTT
CDR3aa: CASSLSRGHSPLHF

d_gene: -
abundance: -
j_gene: TRBJ1-1
v_gene: TRBV3-1/TRBV3-2
CDR3nt: TGTGCCAGCAGCCGAGAATTCAGGGAAACTGAAGCTTTCTTT
CDR3aa: CASSREFRETEAFF

d_gene: -
abundance: -
j_gene: TRBJ2-7
v_gene: TRBV6-5
CDR3nt: TGTGCCAGCAGTATTTCGGACAGCTCCTACGAGCAGTACTTC
CDR3aa: CASSISDSSYEQYF

d_gene: -
abundance: -
j_gene: TRBJ2-1
v_gene: TRBV19
CDR3nt: TGTGCCAGTTCACGCGGAATGTTCGCACAGCAGGGGTCGAACGCCTACAATGAGCAGTTCTTC
CDR3aa: CASSRGMFAQQGSNAYNEQFF

d_gene: TRBD2
abundance: -
j_gene: TRBJ2-1
v_gene: TRBV7-8
CDR3nt: TGTGCCAGCAGCTTAGCTGGGGGAGGGGCTTCTATTGAGCAGTTCTTC
CDR3aa: CASSLAGGGASIEQFF

d_gene: TRBD1
abundance: -
j_gene: TRBJ1-4
v_gene: TRBV24-1
CDR3nt: TGTGCCACCAGTGATCCCCAGGGGGACCTGTTTAATGAAAAACTGTTTTTT
CDR3aa: CATSDPQGDLFNEKLFF

d_gene: TRBD1
abundance: -
j_gene: TRBJ1-4
v_gene: TRBV7-9
CDR3nt: TGTGCCAGCGGGACGGGACAGACTAATGAAAAACTGTTTTTT
CDR3aa: CASGTGQTNEKLFF

d_gene: -
abundance: -
j_gene: TRBJ1-3
v_gene: TRBV6-1
CDR3nt: TGTGCCAGCAGCGAATCAGGTCGTACAGGGTCTGGAAACACCATATATTTT
CDR3aa: CASSESGRTGSGNTIYF

d_gene: TRBD1
abundance: -
j_gene: TRBJ1-1
v_gene: TRBV5-6
CDR3nt: TGTGCCAGCAGCCTGACAGGGCCGGGGACTGAAGCTTTCTTT
CDR3aa: CASSLTGPGTEAFF

d_gene: -
abundance: -
j_gene: TRBJ1-4
v_gene: TRBV6-2/TRBV6-3
CDR3nt: TGTGCCAGCAGTCGGGGTGATGGTAATGAAAAACTGTTTTTT
CDR3aa: CASSRGDGNEKLFF

d_gene: TRBD2
abundance: -
j_gene: TRBJ2-1
v_gene: TRBV11-3
CDR3nt: TGTGCCAGCAGCTTAGGGTTAGCGGGCCATACAACTGAGCAGTTCTTC
CDR3aa: CASSLGLAGHTTEQFF

d_gene: -
abundance: -
j_gene: TRBJ1-5
v_gene: TRBV6-6
CDR3nt: TGTGCCAGCACCTACTCGGTAGGGGGTTGGCAGCCCCAGCATTTT
CDR3aa: CASTYSVGGWQPQHF

d_gene: -
abundance: -
j_gene: TRBJ1-5
v_gene: TRBV28
CDR3nt: TGTGCCAGCAGTTTAAGGGGGACAAGTAGCAATCAGCCCCAGCATTTT
CDR3aa: CASSLRGTSSNQPQHF

d_gene: -
abundance: few
j_gene: TRBJ1-4
v_gene: TRBV18
CDR3nt: TGTGCCAGCTCACCCCGACAGTCGGCAACTAATGAAAAACTGTTTTTT
CDR3aa: CASSPRQSATNEKLFF

d_gene: -
abundance: -
j_gene: TRBJ1-5
v_gene: TRBV28
CDR3nt: TGTGCCAGTTCCCAACGGGGGGCGATCTACCGGCCCCAGCATTTT
CDR3aa: CASSQRGAIYRPQHF

d_gene: TRBD1
abundance: -
j_gene: TRBJ2-5
v_gene: TRBV24-1
CDR3nt: TGTGCCACCAGTGAACCGGGACAGGGAAAGGCCCAGTACTTC
CDR3aa: CATSEPGQGKAQYF

d_gene: TRBD1
abundance: -
j_gene: TRBJ1-5
v_gene: TRBV10-3
CDR3nt: TGTGCCACCCGAAACGACAGGGGGGATTATAGCAATCAGCCCCAGCATTTT
CDR3aa: CATRNDRGDYSNQPQHF

d_gene: TRBD1
abundance: few
j_gene: TRBJ1-1
v_gene: TRBV30
CDR3nt: TGTGCCTCCGGACAGGGAAACACTGAAGCTTTCTTT
CDR3aa: CASGQGNTEAFF

d_gene: TRBD1
abundance: -
j_gene: TRBJ1-6
v_gene: TRBV30
CDR3nt: TGTGCCTGGAGTTCTCCGATTAGGGGGCGTGTGAATTCACCCCTCCACTTT
CDR3aa: CAWSSPIRGRVNSPLHF

d_gene: TRBD1
abundance: -
j_gene: TRBJ2-5
v_gene: TRBV6-2/TRBV6-3
CDR3nt: TGTGCCAGCAGCTCGCACTCCGGGACAGAACAAGAGACCCAGTACTTC
CDR3aa: CASSSHSGTEQETQYF

d_gene: -
abundance: -
j_gene: TRBJ1-4
v_gene: TRBV14
CDR3nt: TGTGCCAGCAGCCAAGACGGCTATCCAAGGGGAAAACTGTTTTTT
CDR3aa: CASSQDGYPRGKLFF

d_gene: -
abundance: -
j_gene: TRBJ2-2
v_gene: TRBV27
CDR3nt: TGTGCCAGCAGTTTTAAACAGGCGAACACCGGGGAGCTGTTTTTT
CDR3aa: CASSFKQANTGELFF

d_gene: TRBD1
abundance: -
j_gene: TRBJ1-4
v_gene: TRBV7-9
CDR3nt: TGTGCCAGCAGCTCACGACGCCGGGACAGGGTAGAAAAACTGTTTTTT
CDR3aa: CASSSRRRDRVEKLFF